One and the same sample provided the 6 T cell receptor beta chains below, sequenced in a study of shared clonotypes between healthy human individuals. TCRdb's table, derived via immunoSEQ multiplex PCR, lists solely in-frame clones and lacks some. The sample shows some 2,000,000 clones, around 95% of them seen only once. The material sequenced was naive CD4+ T cells sorted from blood. Subset given: CD45RA+ positively selected. The receptors derive from a man aged 18 to 30 in good health.

This clone has only one observation. The genes are TRBV11-2 and TRBJ2-5, with D hard to call. Looked up from germline, CDR1 is SGHAT and CDR2 is FQNNGV. The CDR3 is made up of 13 amino acids. With 3 bases removed from V and 2 bases from J, the gap between germline ends came to 7 bases. The CDR3 nucleotides read TGTGCCAGCAGCTTTGCTATTCAAGAGACCCAGTACTTC. This gives the protein CASSFAIQETQYF.

As to this clone: Other DNA sequences in this specimen translate into the identical CDR3. CDR3 sequence reads: CASSFGGSSYEQYF. The CDR3 DNA reads as TGTGCCAGCAGCTTTGGCGGGAGCTCCTACGAGCAGTACTTC. The chain links TRBV7-9 to TRBJ2-7; 7 bases map to TRBD2. Germline CDR1 SEHNR, CDR2 FQNEAQ (reference sequence). The CDR3 length is 14 residues. V shed 3 bases, J shed 0 bases, and the junction held 2 bases outside the gene matches.

Comments on this clone: At the DNA level, this CDR3 is encoded by other sequences in the same sample as well. The CDR3, as DNA: TGTGCCATCAGTGAGTCGGGACGTGACTACGAGCAGTACTTC. The encoded protein is CAISESGRDYEQYF. The J gene is TRBJ2-7, the V gene TRBV10-3, with D perhaps TRBD1 or TRBD2 (5 bases each). CDR3 length: 14 amino acids. In germline, CDR1 is ENHRY, CDR2 SYGVKD. The ends were cut back, 0 bases at V and 3 bases at J, with 9 bases in the middle.

The rearrangement links TRBV5-1 to TRBJ1-6; D perhaps matches TRBD1 (6 bases). CDR3 size: 16 residues. Germline V gene lookup returns CDR1 SGHRS and CDR2 YFSETQ. V was shortened by 3 bases and J by 9 bases, with 19 bases between the two germline ends. The CDR3 loop reads CASSSNLQGISSPLHF. CDR3 bases: TGCGCCAGCAGCTCAAACTTACAGGGAATCAGTTCACCCCTCCACTTT.

This rearrangement joins TRBV6-5 to TRBJ1-1; the D is unclear. The CDR3 totals 14 residues. Trimming cost V 5 bases and J 3 bases, with 13 bases left between them. CDR1 is MNHEY and CDR2 is SVGAGI in the germline V gene. The CDR3 here is CASSRDKLDTEAFF. In DNA form, the CDR3 reads TGTGCCAGCAGTAGAGATAAGTTGGACACTGAAGCTTTCTTT.

The CDR3 DNA sequence: TGTGCCAGCAGTTCGACAGGGGCAAACACTGAAGCTTTCTTT. Its translation: CASSSTGANTEAFF. This chain uses TRBV28 with TRBJ1-1; 8 positions agree with TRBD1. Trimming took 4 bases from V and 2 from J; bases not matched to a gene: 3. Germline CDR1 MDHEN, CDR2 SYDVKM. The CDR3 covers 14 residues.